This record concerns one TCR beta chain sequence. What it recognizes is unknown. The naive CD8 fraction comprised CD45RO-negative cells positively selected for CCR7 and excluded terminally differentiated effector memory CD45RA+ cells. Clones were read by immunoSEQ multiplex PCR, and TCRdb kept only the in-frame ones, dropping some. This sample has about 2.1 million clones, with just over 90% found just once. These data come from a study of shared clonotypes between healthy human individuals. Study results and caveats: The study's rarefaction showed incomplete sorted-subset sequencing despite large depth.

The CDR3 runs 13 residues. With 5 bases clipped from V and 8 bases from J, the junction kept 6 bases outside the gene matches. In germline, CDR1 is SGHTA, CDR2 FQGTGA. This rearrangement joins TRBV7-3 to TRBJ2-1; TRBD1 agrees at 7 bases. The sequence was collected from a man aged 18 to 35 in good health. Some clones in this sample may be carry-over from other donors' samples. Sequenced: naive CD8+ T cells from PBMCs. The CDR3 DNA is TGTGCCAGCAGCAAAGACAGGGTCCATGAGCAGTTCTTC. Protein sequence: CASSKDRVHEQFF.